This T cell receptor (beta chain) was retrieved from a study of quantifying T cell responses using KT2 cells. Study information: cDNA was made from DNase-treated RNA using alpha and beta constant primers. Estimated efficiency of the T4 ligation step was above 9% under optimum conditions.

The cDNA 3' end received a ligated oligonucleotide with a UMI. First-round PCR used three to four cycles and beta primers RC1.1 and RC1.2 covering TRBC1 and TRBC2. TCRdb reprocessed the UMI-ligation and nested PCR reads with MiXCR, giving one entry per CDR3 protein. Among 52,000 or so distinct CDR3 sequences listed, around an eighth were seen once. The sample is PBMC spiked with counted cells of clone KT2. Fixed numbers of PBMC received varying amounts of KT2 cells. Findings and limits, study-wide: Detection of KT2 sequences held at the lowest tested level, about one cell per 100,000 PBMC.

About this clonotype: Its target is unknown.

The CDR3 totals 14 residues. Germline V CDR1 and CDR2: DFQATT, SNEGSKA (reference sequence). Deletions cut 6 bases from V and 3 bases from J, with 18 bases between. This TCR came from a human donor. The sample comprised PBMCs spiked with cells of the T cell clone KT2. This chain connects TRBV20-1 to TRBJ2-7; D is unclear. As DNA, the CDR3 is TGCAGTGCCATCGATTCCAGGAACCACTACGAGCAGTACTTC. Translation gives CSAIDSRNHYEQYF.